The T cell receptor (beta chain) under discussion was sequenced for a study of chemoradiotherapy in HPV16-positive cancers. Clones were read by immunoSEQ multiplex PCR, and TCRdb kept only the in-frame ones, dropping some. This table has roughly 21,000 clones, more than 75% appearing once. In germline, CDR1 is KGHSH, CDR2 LQKENI. The V end was cut by 2 bases, the J end by 2 bases, with 13 bases between. CDR3 size: 15 residues. The sample was blood, taken from a patient who underwent chemoradiotherapy. The chain is built from TRBV18 and TRBJ2-7; perhaps TRBD1 as D (6 bases). The receptor's source is a human donor with HPV-associated anogenital cancer. The CDR3 is CASSPRQGYTYEQYF. CDR3 in DNA: TGTGCCAGCTCACCAAGGCAGGGGTATACCTACGAGCAGTACTTC.